A selection of T cell receptor beta chains follows, all from one sample in a study of blood T cell repertoires in COVID-19. The repertoire was sequenced with immunoSEQ multiplex PCR; TCRdb's copy has only in-frame clones and lacks some. Among roughly 60,000 clones, approximately 84% were seen once, and the ten largest hold 25%. Specimen: peripheral blood. All receptors derive from a human donor in a cohort sampled during active COVID-19. The CDR3 runs from the conserved cysteine through the conserved F or W. The D gene is left open where the match is weak. Clone sizes are given selectively: once, few, many, or a class where the clone is expanded.

>.|TRBJ1-4|TRBV11-3|once
TGTGCCAGCAGCTTAGAGGCGGGGGAAAAACTGTTTTTT
CASSLEAGEKLFF
>.|TRBJ1-1|TRBV3-1/TRBV3-2|.
TGTGCCAGCAGCCAGCAGACACCGAACACTGAAGCTTTCTTT
CASSQQTPNTEAFF
>.|TRBJ1-1|TRBV28|.
TGTGCCAGCAATGACAGGAACACTGAAGCTTTCTTT
CASNDRNTEAFF
>.|TRBJ1-2|TRBV6-5|once
TGTGCCAGCACCTGGGAGGTTTTTGGCTACACCTTC
CASTWEVFGYTF
>TRBD1|TRBJ1-2|TRBV27|.
TGTGCCAGCAGTTTAGCGGCCGGGACAGGGGGCATTGGCTACACCTTC
CASSLAAGTGGIGYTF
>.|TRBJ1-3|TRBV2|.
TGTGCCAGCAGTGAAGACGGACAGCTTGGAAACACCATATATTTT
CASSEDGQLGNTIYF
>.|TRBJ2-7|TRBV10-2|few
TGCGCCACCCATAAAGAGGGGGTACCTTCCTACGAGCAGTACTTC
CATHKEGVPSYEQYF
>TRBD1|TRBJ2-5|TRBV4-3|.
TGCGCCAGCAGCCAAGATATTAGGACAGGGGGAGTGGGCCAGTACTTC
CASSQDIRTGGVGQYF
>.|TRBJ2-5|TRBV7-9|.
TGTGCCAGCAGCTTAGTACAGAGCGGGCTGTACTTC
CASSLVQSGLYF
>TRBD2|TRBJ2-1|TRBV9|.
TGTGCCAGCAGCGCGAAGGGACTAGCGGGGGGACGTGAGCAGTTCTTC
CASSAKGLAGGREQFF
>.|TRBJ1-4|TRBV18|few
TGTGCCAGCTCACCACGGGGCAGGGCCGGCACTAATGAAAAACTGTTTTTT
CASSPRGRAGTNEKLFF
>.|TRBJ1-2|TRBV2|.
TGTGCCAGCACCCTGGGGGCGGATGGCTACACCTTC
CASTLGADGYTF
>.|TRBJ1-2|TRBV27|.
TGTGCCAGCAGTTTATCAAGGGGGTACTATGGCTACACCTTC
CASSLSRGYYGYTF
>.|TRBJ1-2|TRBV12-5|.
TGTGCTAGTGCCGGGTTCGGCTACACCTTC
CASAGFGYTF
>TRBD2|TRBJ2-2|TRBV7-8|.
TGTGCCAGCAGCTTAGACCCTAGCGGGAGTGACACCGGGGAGCTGTTTTTT
CASSLDPSGSDTGELFF
>.|TRBJ1-1|TRBV7-9|few
TGTGCCAGCAGCTGGACAGTGAACACTGAAGCTTTCTTT
CASSWTVNTEAFF
>TRBD2|TRBJ2-1|TRBV28|.
TGTGCCAGCAGTTTTGCGGGGGGGGACAATGAGCAGTTCTTC
CASSFAGGDNEQFF
>TRBD1|TRBJ1-2|TRBV9|.
TGTGCCAGCAGCGTAGGGACAGGGGGTCATGGCTACACCTTC
CASSVGTGGHGYTF
>.|TRBJ2-5|TRBV9|.
TGTGCCAGCAGCGAAAGGGACTACCAAGAGACCCAGTACTTC
CASSERDYQETQYF
>.|TRBJ2-1|TRBV15|once
TGTGCCACCAGCAGAGGGGGCACCACCTACAATGAGCAGTTCTTC
CATSRGGTTYNEQFF
>TRBD1|TRBJ1-3|TRBV6-5|.
TGTGCCAGCGGGACAGTCGGAAACACCATATATTTT
CASGTVGNTIYF
>TRBD2|TRBJ2-3|TRBV2|.
TGTGCCAGCAACAATCCGGGACTAGCGGGAGGGATAGATACGCAGTATTTT
CASNNPGLAGGIDTQYF
>TRBD1|TRBJ1-3|TRBV30|once
TGTGCCTGGAGTGCCTGGGACAGTACTGGAAACACCATATATTTT
CAWSAWDSTGNTIYF
>.|TRBJ2-5|TRBV7-6|once
TGTGCCAGCAGCTTAGGGGCATTAACAGCGGTCGGAGAGACCCAGTACTTC
CASSLGALTAVGETQYF
>.|TRBJ2-1|TRBV4-2|.
TGTGCCAGCAGCCTTATTGGGGAGGGGGACATTGAGCAGTTCTTC
CASSLIGEGDIEQFF
>TRBD1|TRBJ1-1|TRBV7-9|.
TGTGCCAGCAGCGTCAGGAGGGACAGTTCATTTTTT
CASSVRRDSSFF
>.|TRBJ1-1|TRBV5-1|.
TGCGCCAGCAGCTCAGGGATTTTAGACACTGAAGCTTTCTTT
CASSSGILDTEAFF
>.|TRBJ1-2|TRBV2|.
TGTGCCAGTAAGCCCGACGGGGGAATCTATGGCTACACCTTC
CASKPDGGIYGYTF
>TRBD2|TRBJ2-1|TRBV29-1|.
TGCAGCGTTGGGCGGACTAGCGGGGGATATGAGCAGTTCTTC
CSVGRTSGGYEQFF
>TRBD1|TRBJ1-4|TRBV18|.
TGTGCCAGCTCACCACGGACAGGGGGAAAGGAAAAACTGTTTTTT
CASSPRTGGKEKLFF
>.|TRBJ1-1|TRBV7-8|few
TGTGCCAGCAGCCCCGCCCGAGGGACTGAAGCTTTCTTT
CASSPARGTEAFF
>.|TRBJ2-1|TRBV28|once
TGTGCCAGCAGTGTCGCTTCTGGCGGGTACCACAATGAGCAGTTCTTC
CASSVASGGYHNEQFF
>.|TRBJ1-2|TRBV5-5|few
TGTGCCAGCAGCTTGACCAGAACCAACTATGGCTACACCTTC
CASSLTRTNYGYTF
>.|TRBJ1-5|TRBV27|.
TGTGCCAGCAGTTTAGGCCTCGGGGGAAATCAGCCCCAGCATTTT
CASSLGLGGNQPQHF
>TRBD2|TRBJ2-1|TRBV4-2|.
TGTGCCAGCAGCCGCGGGAGGGCCGGGTACAATGAGCAGTTCTTC
CASSRGRAGYNEQFF
>.|TRBJ2-3|TRBV3-1/TRBV3-2|.
TGTGCCAGCAGCCTACGGGGCACAGATACGCAGTATTTT
CASSLRGTDTQYF
>.|TRBJ1-1|TRBV4-1|.
TGCGCCAGCAGCCAAGTCCACAGGGTGGCCACTGAAGCTTTCTTT
CASSQVHRVATEAFF
>.|TRBJ1-5|TRBV7-2|.
TGTGCCAGCAGCTTCCGGGACATGATACCCCAGCATTTT
CASSFRDMIPQHF
>.|TRBJ1-2|TRBV30|.
TGTGCCTGGAGTGCTTTCGGAGCATCTCCTTATGGCTACACCTTC
CAWSAFGASPYGYTF
>.|TRBJ1-5|TRBV3-1/TRBV3-2|.
TGTGCCAGCAGCCAAGTTCTCGGCAATCAGCCCCAGCATTTT
CASSQVLGNQPQHF
>.|TRBJ1-1|TRBV4-1|.
TGCGCCAGCAGCCAAGTGCGGGGGACTGAAGCTTTCTTT
CASSQVRGTEAFF
>.|TRBJ1-6|TRBV2|once
TGTGCCAGCAGGGGCACAGGGTCCCCCCTCCACTTT
CASRGTGSPLHF
>.|TRBJ2-6|TRBV28|few
TGTGCCAGCAGTTTATTTGCCTGGAGGAGGGCTGGGGCCAACGTCCTGACTTTC
CASSLFAWRRAGANVLTF
>.|TRBJ2-1|TRBV5-1|.
TGCGCCAGCAGCGTGGACAGTACCTACAATGAGCAGTTCTTC
CASSVDSTYNEQFF
>.|TRBJ2-1|TRBV3-1/TRBV3-2|few
TGTGCCAGCAGCCAGGGGAGCTCCTACAATGAGCAGTTCTTC
CASSQGSSYNEQFF
>.|TRBJ1-3|TRBV19|medium-sized
TGTGCCAGTACCCAGGGCGCTGGAAACACCATATATTTT
CASTQGAGNTIYF
>TRBD1|TRBJ2-5|TRBV6-2/TRBV6-3|.
TGTGCCAGCAGTCGAGGACAGGGGGGGGGTCGAGAGACCCAGTACTTC
CASSRGQGGGRETQYF
>.|TRBJ2-3|TRBV5-1|.
TGCGCCAGCAGCTTGTACATTAGCACAGATACGCAGTATTTT
CASSLYISTDTQYF
>TRBD1|TRBJ2-1|TRBV4-3|few
TGCGCCAGCAGCCAGGCGGGCCGGACAGGGCGGTACAATGAGCAGTTCTTC
CASSQAGRTGRYNEQFF
>TRBD1|TRBJ1-4|TRBV5-1|.
TGCGCCAGCAGAGTAAAGACAGGGAGTAATGAAAAACTGTTTTTT
CASRVKTGSNEKLFF
>TRBD1|TRBJ1-6|TRBV9|.
TGTGCCAGCAGCGGCACAGGGGGCGAGGGTTCACCCCTCCACTTT
CASSGTGGEGSPLHF
>.|TRBJ2-2|TRBV13|.
TGTGCCAGCAGCCCCCGTTGGGGGGAGAACACCGGGGAGCTGTTTTTT
CASSPRWGENTGELFF